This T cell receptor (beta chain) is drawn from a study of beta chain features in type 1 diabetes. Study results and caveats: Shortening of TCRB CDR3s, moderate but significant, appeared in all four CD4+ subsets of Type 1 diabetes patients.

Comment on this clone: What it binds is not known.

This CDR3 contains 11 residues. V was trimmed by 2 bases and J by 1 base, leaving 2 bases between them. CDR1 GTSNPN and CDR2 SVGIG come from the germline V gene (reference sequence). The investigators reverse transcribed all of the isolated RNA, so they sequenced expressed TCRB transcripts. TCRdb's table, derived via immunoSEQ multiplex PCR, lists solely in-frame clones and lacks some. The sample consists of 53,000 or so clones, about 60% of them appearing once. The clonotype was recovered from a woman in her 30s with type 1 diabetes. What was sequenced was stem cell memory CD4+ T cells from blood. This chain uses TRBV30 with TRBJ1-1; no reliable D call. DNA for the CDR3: TGTGCCTGGAGTCGGAACACTGAAGCTTTCTTT. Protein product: CAWSRNTEAFF. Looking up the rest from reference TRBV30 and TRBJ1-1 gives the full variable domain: SQTIHQWPATLVQPVGSPLSLECTVEGTSNPNLYWYRQAAGRGLQLLFYSVGIGQISSEVPQNLSASRPQDRQFILSSKKLLLSDSGFYLCAWSRNTEAFFGQGTRLTVV.